This entry concerns a single T cell receptor beta chain. What it binds is unknown. The data were obtained in a study of shared clonotypes between healthy human individuals. For the study at large: Three CD4 naive, three CD4 memory, two CD8 naive and one CD8 memory plate were used per donor.

TCRdb's copy holds only in-frame clones and misses some; the assay was immunoSEQ multiplex PCR. The sample holds some 1.5 million clones, 95% to 99% seen once. Points from the study as a whole: Roughly 5% of naive CD4 clonotypes were shared across several donors. Sample collection involved blood only; tissue repertoires are likely different.

Looked up from germline, CDR1 is SGHRS and CDR2 is YFSETQ. V lost 2 bases and J 5 bases, leaving 16 bases between the germline ends. This CDR3 has 15 residues. What was sequenced was naive CD4+ T cells sorted from blood. Stated subset: CD45RA+ positively selected. The clonotype was recovered from a man younger than 45 in good health. The genes are TRBV5-1 and TRBJ2-5; no clear D. CDR3 loop: CASSFAAGRLETQYF. The CDR3, as DNA: TGCGCCAGCAGCTTCGCTGCCGGGCGTTTGGAGACCCAGTACTTC. The whole variable domain, remainder taken from reference TRBV5-1 and TRBJ2-5, is KAGVTQTPRYLIKTRGQQVTLSCSPISGHRSVSWYQQTPGQGLQFLFEYFSETQRNKGNFPGRFSGRQFSNSRSEMNVSTLELGDSALYLCASSFAAGRLETQYFGPGTRLLVL.